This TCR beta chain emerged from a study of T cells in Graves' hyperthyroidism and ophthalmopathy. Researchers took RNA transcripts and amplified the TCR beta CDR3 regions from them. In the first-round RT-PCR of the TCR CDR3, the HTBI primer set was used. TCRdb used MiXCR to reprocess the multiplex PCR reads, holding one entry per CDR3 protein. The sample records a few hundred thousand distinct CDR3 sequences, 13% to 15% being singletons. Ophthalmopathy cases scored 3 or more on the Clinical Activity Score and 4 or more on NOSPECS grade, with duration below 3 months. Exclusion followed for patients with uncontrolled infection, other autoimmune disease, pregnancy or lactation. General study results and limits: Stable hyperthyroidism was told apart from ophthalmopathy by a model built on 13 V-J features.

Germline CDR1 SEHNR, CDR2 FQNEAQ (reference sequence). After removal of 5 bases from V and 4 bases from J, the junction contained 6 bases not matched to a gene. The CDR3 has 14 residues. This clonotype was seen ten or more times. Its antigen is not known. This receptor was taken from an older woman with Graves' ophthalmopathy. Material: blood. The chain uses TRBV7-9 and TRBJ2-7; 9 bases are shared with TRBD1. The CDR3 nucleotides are TGTGCCAGCAGCCCCCGGGACAGGGTTTACGAGCAGTACTTC. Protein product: CASSPRDRVYEQYF. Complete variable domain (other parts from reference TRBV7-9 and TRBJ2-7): DTGVSQNPRHKITKRGQNVTFRCDPISEHNRLYWYRQTLGQGPEFLTYFQNEAQLEKSRLLSDRFSAERPKGSFSTLEIQRTEQGDSAMYLCASSPRDRVYEQYFGPGTRLTVT.